This T cell receptor beta chain comes out of a study of shared clonotypes between healthy human individuals. CD45RO-negative, CCR7-positively selected cells formed the naive CD8 fraction, excluding terminally differentiated effector memory CD45RA+ cells. The donor cohort consisted entirely of Caucasian adults residing in Nashville, Tennessee. Notes on the study in general: Against clonotypes common to all four donors, non-shared ones had lower generation probabilities.

Profiled with immunoSEQ multiplex PCR; TCRdb holds only in-frame clones, not every one. Among more than 2 million clones listed, about 94% were seen once. This CDR3 has 14 residues. CDR1 SGHAT and CDR2 FQNNGV come from the germline V gene. A word on this clone: The target antigen is unknown.

This chain links TRBV11-2 with TRBJ2-5; 7 nucleotides align to TRBD2. Gene TRBJ2-7 matches the end of the DNA better, so the J call may be wrong. The source is a man between 18 and 35 years old in good health. Specimen: naive CD8+ T cells sorted from blood. The CDR3 DNA sequence: TGTGCCAGCAACTCCGGGACTACAGGCTACGAGCAGTACTTC. Translating it yields CASNSGTTGYEQYF.